A selection of T cell receptor beta chains follows, all from one sample in a study of T cells in Graves' hyperthyroidism and ophthalmopathy. TCRdb re-analysed the multiplex PCR reads in MiXCR, keeping a single row per CDR3 protein. The data contain fewer than 850,000 distinct CDR3 sequences, 15% to 20% of them singletons. Sequencing was done on a sample of blood. The receptors were gathered from a man in his fifties or sixties with Graves' hyperthyroidism. The CDR3 runs from the conserved cysteine through the conserved F or W. Each record gives: V gene, J gene, CDR3 length, clone size, D gene, CDR3 DNA, CDR3 protein. A D gene is named only where the DNA matches it firmly. The listing skips clone size in some rows; elsewhere it reads once, few, many or a size class.

TRBV19,TRBJ1-5,17,few,.,TGTGCCAGTAGTTCACAATACCGGCAGTATAGCAATCAGCCCCAGCATTTT,CASSSQYRQYSNQPQHF
TRBV20-1,TRBJ1-4,13,many,.,TGCAGTGCCATCCGGGACCGTGGTGAAAAACTGTTTTTT,CSAIRDRGEKLFF
TRBV10-3,TRBJ2-1,14,many,.,TGTGCCATCAGTTATGCCAGCTCCTACAATGAGCAGTTCTTC,CAISYASSYNEQFF
TRBV27,TRBJ2-7,14,many,TRBD2,TGTGCCAGCGGTATAGCGGGAGGGCCGTACGAGCAGTACTTC,CASGIAGGPYEQYF
TRBV12-3/TRBV12-4,TRBJ2-5,15,many,TRBD1,TGTGCCAGCAGTTTAGGGACAGGGGACAGAGAGACCCAGTACTTC,CASSLGTGDRETQYF
TRBV11-1,TRBJ1-1,13,many,.,TGTGCCAGCAGCTCTACCTTAGGACGCGAAGCTTTCTTT,CASSSTLGREAFF
TRBV11-2,TRBJ1-1,12,many,.,TGTGCCAGCAGTTCACACTCTTTGGAAGCTTTCTTT,CASSSHSLEAFF
TRBV4-1,TRBJ1-3,14,.,TRBD1,TGCGCCAGCAGCCAGGTGACAGGGGGAAACACCATATATTTT,CASSQVTGGNTIYF
TRBV9,TRBJ2-1,21,.,TRBD2,TGTGCCAGCAGCTTTTTGACTGTTCAGGGGGCAAGTAGCGGGAGGGACAATGAGCAGTTCTTC,CASSFLTVQGASSGRDNEQFF
TRBV11-2,TRBJ2-7,16,many,TRBD2,TGTGCCAGCAGCTTAGCGGGCCAGCGGGAGGTCTACGAGCAGTACTTC,CASSLAGQREVYEQYF